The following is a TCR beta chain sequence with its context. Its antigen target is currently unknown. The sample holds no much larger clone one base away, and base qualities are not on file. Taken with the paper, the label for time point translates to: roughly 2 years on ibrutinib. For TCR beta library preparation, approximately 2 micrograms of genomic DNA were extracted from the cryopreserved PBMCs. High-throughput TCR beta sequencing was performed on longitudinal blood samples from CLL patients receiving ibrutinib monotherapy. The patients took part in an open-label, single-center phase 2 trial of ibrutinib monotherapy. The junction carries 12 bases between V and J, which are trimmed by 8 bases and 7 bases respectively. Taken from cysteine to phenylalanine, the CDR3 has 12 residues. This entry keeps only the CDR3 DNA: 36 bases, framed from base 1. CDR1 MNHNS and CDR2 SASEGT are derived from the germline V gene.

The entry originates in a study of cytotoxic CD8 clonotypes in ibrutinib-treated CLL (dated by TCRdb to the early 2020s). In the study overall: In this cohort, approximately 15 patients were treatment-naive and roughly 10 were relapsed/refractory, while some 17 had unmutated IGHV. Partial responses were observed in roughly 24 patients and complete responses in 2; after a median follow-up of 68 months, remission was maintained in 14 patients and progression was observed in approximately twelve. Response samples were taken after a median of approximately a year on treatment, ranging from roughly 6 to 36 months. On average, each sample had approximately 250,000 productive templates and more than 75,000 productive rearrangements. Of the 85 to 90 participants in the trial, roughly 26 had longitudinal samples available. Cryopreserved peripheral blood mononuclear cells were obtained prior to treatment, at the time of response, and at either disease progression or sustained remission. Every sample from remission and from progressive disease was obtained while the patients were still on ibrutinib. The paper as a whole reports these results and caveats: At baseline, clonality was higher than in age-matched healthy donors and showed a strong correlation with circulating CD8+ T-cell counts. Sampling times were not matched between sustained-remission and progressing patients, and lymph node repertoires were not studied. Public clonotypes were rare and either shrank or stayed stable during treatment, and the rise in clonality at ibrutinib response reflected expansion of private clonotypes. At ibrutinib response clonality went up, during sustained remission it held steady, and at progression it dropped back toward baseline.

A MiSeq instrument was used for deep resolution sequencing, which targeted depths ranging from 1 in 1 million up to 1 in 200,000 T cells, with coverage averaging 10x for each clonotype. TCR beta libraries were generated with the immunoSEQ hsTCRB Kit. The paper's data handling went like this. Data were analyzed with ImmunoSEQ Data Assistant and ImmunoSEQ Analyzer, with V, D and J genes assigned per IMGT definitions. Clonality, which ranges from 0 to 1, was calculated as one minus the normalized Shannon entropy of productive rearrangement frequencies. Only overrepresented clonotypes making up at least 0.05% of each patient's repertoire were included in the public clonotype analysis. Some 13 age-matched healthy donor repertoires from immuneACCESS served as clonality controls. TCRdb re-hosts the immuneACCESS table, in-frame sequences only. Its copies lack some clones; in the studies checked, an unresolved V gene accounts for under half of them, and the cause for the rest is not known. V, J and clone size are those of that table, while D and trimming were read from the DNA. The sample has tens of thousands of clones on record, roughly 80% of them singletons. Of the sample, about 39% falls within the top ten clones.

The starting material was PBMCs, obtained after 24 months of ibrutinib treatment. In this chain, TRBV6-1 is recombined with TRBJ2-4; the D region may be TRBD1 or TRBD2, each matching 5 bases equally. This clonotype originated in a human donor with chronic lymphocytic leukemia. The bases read TGTGCCAGCTCCTCCGAGGGGAACATTCAGTACTTC. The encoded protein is CASSSEGNIQYF.